This T cell receptor (beta chain) was documented in a study of T-cell reconstitution after alpha-beta-depleted transplantation in children. Germline V gives CDR1 KGHDR, CDR2 SFDVKD. This CDR3 has 16 residues. The V gene lost 1 base and the J gene lost 2 bases, with 11 bases spanning the gap. Unique molecular identifiers were used to barcode this TCRbeta library. TCRdb re-analysed the PCR reads in MiXCR, keeping a single row per CDR3 protein. Here the sample spans roughly 170,000 distinct CDR3 sequences, about 6.8% being singletons. This clonotype appeared many times. The rearrangement joins TRBV24-1 to TRBJ2-1, with a possible D match to TRBD2 (6 bases). This TCR came from a human donor who donated a stem cell graft to a child with Wiskott-Aldrich syndrome. The sample here was PBMCs from the stem cell graft donor, taken from the stem cell graft. The CDR3 loop is CATSDFYAGTYNEQFF. The CDR3 DNA reads TGTGCCACCAGTGATTTCTACGCGGGAACCTACAATGAGCAGTTCTTC.